This T cell receptor beta chain stems from a study of T cell responses to AZD1222 COVID-19 vaccine. Background on the study: Analyses pooled second doses at about 4 or about 12 weeks.

Clones were sequenced by immunoSEQ multiplex PCR, and TCRdb holds only the in-frame ones, with some missing. The sample holds around 180,000 clones, 70% to 90% seen once. CDR1 GTSNPN and CDR2 SVGIG come from the germline V gene (reference sequence). The CDR3 spans 16 residues. Trimming shortened V by 2 bases and J by 5 bases, and 21 bases separated the two germline ends. General study findings and limits: Donors in the cohort were predominantly white British and more often female, and clonal diversity was possibly underestimated. Two AZD1222 doses significantly raised spike-specific TCR breadth and depth over controls.

With respect to this clone: The antigen is unknown.

This receptor was taken from an adult in good health. The sequencing here drew on peripheral blood, taken on day 0 of AZD1222 vaccination. This chain joins TRBV30 and TRBJ1-1; TRBD1 is a possible D gene (6 bases). The CDR3 sequence: CAWSKPPGHLITEAFF. The DNA of the CDR3 is TGTGCCTGGAGTAAACCTCCGGGACATCTTATAACTGAAGCTTTCTTT.